The clone carrying this T cell receptor beta chain was recorded at least ten times. Its antigen remains unknown. The ends were cut back, 2 bases at V and 1 base at J, with 9 bases in the middle. Germline CDR1 SGHDT, CDR2 YYEEEE. CDR3 length: 14 amino acids. Researchers reported that TCR beta cDNA libraries carried unique molecular identifiers. The source material, roughly 0.85 to 10 million T cells, gave rise to 400,000 to 550,000 cDNA molecules. From the PCR reads, TCRdb called clonotypes with MiXCR, one entry per CDR3 protein. The sample includes over 250,000 distinct CDR3 sequences, 36% seen only once; the top ten take 4% to 6%. This entry comes from a study of post-analysis software for immune sequencing data. Across the study: The disease courses covered relapsing-remitting, secondary progressive and progressive-relapsing multiple sclerosis.

Study-level findings and limits: By F measure, strong co-clustering occurred among samples prepared in the same batch. The study found TRBV5-6, TRBV5-1 and TRBV20-1 among roughly 5 TRBV segments more frequent in patients than controls. Controls had significantly higher normalized Chao1 diversity than multiple sclerosis patients.

The rearrangement joins TRBV5-6 to TRBJ1-1; D is undetermined. This TCR derives from a girl aged 10 to 17 with multiple sclerosis. The sample taken for sequencing was blood. For the CDR3, the DNA is TGTGCCAGCAGCTTCGGGAGGGAGAACACTGAAGCTTTCTTT. Its protein is CASSFGRENTEAFF.